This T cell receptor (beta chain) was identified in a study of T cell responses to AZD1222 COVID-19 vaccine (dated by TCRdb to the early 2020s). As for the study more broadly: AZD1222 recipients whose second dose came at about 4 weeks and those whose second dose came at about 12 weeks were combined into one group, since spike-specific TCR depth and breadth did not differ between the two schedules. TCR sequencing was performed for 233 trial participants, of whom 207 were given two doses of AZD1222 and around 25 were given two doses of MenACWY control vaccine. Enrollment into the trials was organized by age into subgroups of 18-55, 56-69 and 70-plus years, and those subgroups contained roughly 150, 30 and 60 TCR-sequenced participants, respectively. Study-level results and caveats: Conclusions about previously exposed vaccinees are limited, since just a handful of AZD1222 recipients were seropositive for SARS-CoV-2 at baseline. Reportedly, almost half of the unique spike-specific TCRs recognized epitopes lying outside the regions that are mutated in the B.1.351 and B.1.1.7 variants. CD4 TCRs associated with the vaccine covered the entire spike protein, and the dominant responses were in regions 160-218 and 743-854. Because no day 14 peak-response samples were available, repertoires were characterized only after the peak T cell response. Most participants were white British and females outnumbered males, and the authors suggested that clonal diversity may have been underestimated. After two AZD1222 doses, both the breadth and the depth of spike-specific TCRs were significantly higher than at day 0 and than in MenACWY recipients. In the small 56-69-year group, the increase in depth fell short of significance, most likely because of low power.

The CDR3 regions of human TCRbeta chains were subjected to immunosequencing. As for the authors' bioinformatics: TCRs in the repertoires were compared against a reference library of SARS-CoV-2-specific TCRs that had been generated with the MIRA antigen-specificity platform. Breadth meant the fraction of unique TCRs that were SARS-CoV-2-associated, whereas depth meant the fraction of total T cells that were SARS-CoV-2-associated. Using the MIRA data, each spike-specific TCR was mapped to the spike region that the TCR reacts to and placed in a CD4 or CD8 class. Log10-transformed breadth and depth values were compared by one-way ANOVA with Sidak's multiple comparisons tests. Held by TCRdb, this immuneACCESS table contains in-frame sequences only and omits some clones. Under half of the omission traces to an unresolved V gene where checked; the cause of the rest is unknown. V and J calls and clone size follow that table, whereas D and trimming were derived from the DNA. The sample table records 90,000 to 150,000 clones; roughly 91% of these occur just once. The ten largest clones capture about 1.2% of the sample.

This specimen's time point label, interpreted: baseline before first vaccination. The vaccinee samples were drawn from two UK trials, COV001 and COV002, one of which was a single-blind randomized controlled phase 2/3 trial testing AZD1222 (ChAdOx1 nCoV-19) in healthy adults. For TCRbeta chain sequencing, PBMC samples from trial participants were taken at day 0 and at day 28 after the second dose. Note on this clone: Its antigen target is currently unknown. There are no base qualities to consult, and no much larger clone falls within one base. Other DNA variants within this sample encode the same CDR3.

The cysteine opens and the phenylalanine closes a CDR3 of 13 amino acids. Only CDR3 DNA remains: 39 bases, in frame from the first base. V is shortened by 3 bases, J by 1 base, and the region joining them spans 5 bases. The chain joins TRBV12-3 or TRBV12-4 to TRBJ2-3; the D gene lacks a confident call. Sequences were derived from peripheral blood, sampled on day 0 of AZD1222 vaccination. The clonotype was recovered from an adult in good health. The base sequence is TGTGCCAGCAGTTTTGGTCGCACAGATACGCAGTATTTT. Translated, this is CASSFGRTDTQYF.